Below, 7 T cell receptor beta chains from the same sample are listed, as sequenced in a study of blood T cells in healthy people across ages. A sample-barcoded 5' primer and a J-beta primer mix were used in a second PCR of roughly 7 to 11 cycles. A single record per CDR3 protein comes from TCRdb applying MiXCR to the 5' RACE reads. The data show approximately 1,700,000 distinct CDR3 sequences, with approximately 40% seen just once and roughly 23% held by the top ten. The source material was blood. The receptors here all came from a human donor in good health.

The rearrangement joins TRBV29-1 to TRBJ2-4; 10 positions agree with TRBD1. J lost 13 bases, V lost 3 bases, and 9 bases had no gene match. CDR1 and CDR2 (germline): SQVTM, ANQGSEA. The length of the CDR3 is 13 residues. CDR3 protein: CSVDDRGQNEQYF. The CDR3 bases are TGCAGCGTTGACGACAGGGGGCAAAATGAGCAGTACTTC.

This chain connects TRBV30 to TRBJ1-1; 8 positions agree with TRBD1. V gave up 2 bases and J gave up 0 bases; unmatched junction bases: 2. Germline CDR1 is GTSNPN and CDR2 is SVGIG (reference sequence). The CDR3 is 14 amino acids. The CDR3 sequence: CAWSRTGMNTEAFF. The CDR3, as DNA: TGTGCCTGGAGTCGGACAGGGATGAACACTGAAGCTTTCTTT. Supplemented by reference TRBV30 and TRBJ1-1, the full variable domain reads SQTIHQWPATLVQPVGSPLSLECTVEGTSNPNLYWYRQAAGRGLQLLFYSVGIGQISSEVPQNLSASRPQDRQFILSSKKLLLSDSGFYLCAWSRTGMNTEAFFGQGTRLTVV.

The chain recombines TRBV7-2 with TRBJ2-5; 9 bases map to TRBD1. Germline values: CDR1 SGHTA, CDR2 FQGNSA. The CDR3 is 15 amino acids. The V and J ends lost 3 bases and 5 bases, in that order; junction bases with no gene match: 7. In DNA form, the CDR3 reads TGTGCCAGCAGCTTCATGACAGGGGGTGGTGAGACCCAGTACTTC. Its protein product is CASSFMTGGGETQYF.

This clonotype was counted between two and nine times. This rearrangement joins TRBV27 to TRBJ1-6, with D tentatively TRBD1 (5 bases). Germline values: CDR1 MNHEY, CDR2 SMNVEV (reference sequence). This CDR3 comprises 15 residues. Trimming left V 3 bases short and J 2 bases short, with 8 bases between. CDR3: CASSLGTAYNSPLHF. The CDR3 DNA reads as TGTGCCAGCAGTTTGGGGACGGCCTATAATTCACCCCTCCACTTT.

On this clonotype itself: A much larger clonotype is one base distant, so this may be a read error. The chain joins TRBV20-1 to TRBJ1-5; weak D call: TRBD1 (6 bases). The germline V gene encodes CDR1 DFQATT and CDR2 SNEGSKA (reference sequence). The CDR3 extends over 12 amino acids. V lost 4 bases to trimming and J lost 9 bases, with 13 bases between them. The CDR3 region is CSATGDHRPQHF. The CDR3 DNA reads as TGCAGTGCTACAGGGGACCATCGGCCCCAGCATTTT.

This clonotype appeared a few times. DNA of the CDR3: TGTGCCAGCAGTGAACCAGCGGGGAGGAATGAGCAGTTCTTC. Residues: CASSEPAGRNEQFF. This chain connects TRBV2 to TRBJ2-1; 7 nucleotides match TRBD2. The CDR3 consists of 14 residues. The germline V gene encodes CDR1 SNHLY and CDR2 FYNNEI. The V segment lost 2 bases and the J segment 7 bases; nucleotides outside the gene matches: 5.

The CDR3 nucleotides read TGTGCCAGCAGCCAAGATTTCGCGGGGCTAAAACTGTTTTTT. It specifies CASSQDFAGLKLFF. V is TRBV4-2 and J is TRBJ1-4; possible D gene TRBD1, 5 bases. V was cut by 0 bases and J by 10 bases, with 12 bases left in between. The germline CDR1 and CDR2 sequences are LGHNA and YNFKEQ. This CDR3 is built from 14 residues.